The 26 T cell receptor beta chains reported below all come from one sample, sequenced in a study of blood T cell repertoires in COVID-19. Produced via immunoSEQ multiplex PCR; TCRdb's table is partial and in-frame only. The sample contains about 270,000 clones, 82% of which appear only once. Sequencing was performed on peripheral blood. All receptors come from a woman younger than 35 with acute or convalescent COVID-19.

The chain has TRBV9 and TRBJ2-7, with 8 nucleotides matching TRBD1. After removal of 4 bases from V and 0 bases from J, the junction contained 3 bases not matched to a gene. This CDR3 comprises 14 residues. From germline, CDR1 is SGDLS and CDR2 YYNGEE. CDR3 region: CASSLGTGSYEQYF. DNA for the CDR3: TGTGCCAGCAGCCTAGGGACAGGCTCCTACGAGCAGTACTTC.

This clone was seen ten or more times. The chain links TRBV7-9 to TRBJ2-7; a weak D match, TRBD1 (6 bases). With 0 bases removed from V and 3 bases from J, the gap between germline ends came to 15 bases. CDR3 length equals 16 residues. Per the germline V gene, CDR1 is SEHNR and CDR2 is FQNEAQ (reference sequence). The CDR3 coding sequence is TGTGCCAGCAGCTTAGCAGGGGGTGCAGGGCGCTACGAGCAGTACTTC. Amino acid sequence: CASSLAGGAGRYEQYF. Looking up the rest from reference TRBV7-9 and TRBJ2-7 gives the full variable domain: DTGVSQNPRHKITKRGQNVTFRCDPISEHNRLYWYRQTLGQGPEFLTYFQNEAQLEKSRLLSDRFSAERPKGSFSTLEIQRTEQGDSAMYLCASSLAGGAGRYEQYFGPGTRLTVT.

A remark on this clone: Lacking the conserved final phenylalanine or tryptophan, this CDR3 likely reflects a read error. The limits of the CDR3 on the DNA are not certain, so only TCRdb's listed CDR3 is given. The J gene is TRBJ1-1, the V gene TRBV21-1. TRBV21-1 is a pseudogene segment. With termini counted, the CDR3 has 10 amino acids. Here the CDR3 reads CASSKESPRG.

This clone has just a few counts. The V gene is TRBV19, the J gene TRBJ2-2; 7 positions match TRBD2. Germline V gene sequence: CDR1 LNHDA, CDR2 SQIVND (reference sequence). This CDR3 is built from 17 residues. Trimming took 2 bases from V and 0 from J; bases not matched to a gene: 6. This chain's CDR3 is CASSIWASGTNTGELFF. Here the CDR3 DNA reads TGTGCCAGTAGTATATGGGCTAGCGGAACGAACACCGGGGAGCTGTTTTTT.

Many counts were recorded for this clone. The CDR3 nucleotides are TGCGCCAGCAGAGTACAGAACAATGAGCAGTTCTTC. As protein: CASRVQNNEQFF. The rearrangement links TRBV5-1 to TRBJ2-1, with D uncertain. Trimming shortened V by 5 bases and J by 5 bases, and 8 bases separated the two germline ends. CDR3 length: 12 residues. The V gene's germline CDR1 is SGHRS and CDR2 YFSETQ.

This clone was observed a few times. The genes are TRBV6-2 or TRBV6-3 and TRBJ2-1; 8 bases map to TRBD1. Germline CDR1 is MNHEY and CDR2 is SVGEGT. The CDR3 consists of 14 residues. The junction had 12 bases not matched to a gene; V was cut back by 5 bases and J by 12 bases. In DNA form, the CDR3 reads TGTGCCAGCAGTCCCTGGACAGGGACGCGAAGGCAGTTCTTC. This encodes CASSPWTGTRRQFF.

The gene calls are TRBV6-5 and TRBJ1-5, with D tentatively TRBD1 (5 bases). The CDR3 loop spans 14 amino acids. Germline V gene sequence: CDR1 MNHEY, CDR2 SVGAGI. V gave up 4 bases and J gave up 2 bases, with 9 bases separating them. CDR3 amino acids: CASSSSRGNQPQHF. The DNA for the CDR3 is TGTGCCAGCAGTTCCTCCAGGGGCAATCAGCCCCAGCATTTT.

The rearrangement uses TRBV10-3 and TRBJ1-1, with TRBD1 matching 7 bases. Unmatched junction bases numbered 11, after V lost 8 bases and J lost 5 bases. The CDR3 is 14 amino acids. Germline CDR1 reads ENHRY; CDR2 reads SYGVKD. CDR3 in amino acids: CAISGGGGGTEAFF. DNA for the CDR3: TGTGCCATCTCCGGAGGAGGGGGCGGAACTGAAGCTTTCTTT.

CDR3 DNA sequence: TGTGCCAGCAGCCCCCGGACAGGCATAGGGGGGGAGCTGTTTTTT. It specifies CASSPRTGIGGELFF. This chain connects TRBV7-8 to TRBJ2-2; 7 bases fit TRBD1. CDR1 is SGHVS, CDR2 FQNEAQ, per germline. The length of the CDR3 is 15 residues. After removal of 5 bases from V and 8 bases from J, the junction contained 11 bases not matched to a gene.

The chain employs TRBV2 and TRBJ2-6; perhaps TRBD2 as D (7 bases). V lost 7 bases and J 0 bases, leaving 19 bases between the germline ends. CDR3 size: 18 residues. Germline V lookup: CDR1 SNHLY, CDR2 FYNNEI. CDR3 sequence: CASIMGGLPDSGANVLTF. The CDR3 DNA sequence: TGTGCCAGCATCATGGGGGGGCTTCCAGACTCTGGGGCCAACGTCCTGACTTTC. The variable domain in full, with the rest retrieved from reference TRBV2 and TRBJ2-6, is EPEVTQTPSHQVTQMGQEVILRCVPISNHLYFYWYRQILGQKVEFLVSFYNNEISEKSEIFDDQFSVERPDGSNFTLKIRSTKLEDSAMYFCASIMGGLPDSGANVLTFGAGSRLTVL.

There are a few counts of this clone. This chain uses TRBV2 with TRBJ1-1, with no clear D. V lost 3 bases and J 0 bases, leaving 5 bases between the germline ends. This CDR3 comprises 13 residues. Per germline, CDR1 SNHLY and CDR2 FYNNEI. The CDR3 protein is CASSDDMNTEAFF. The CDR3 nucleotides read TGTGCCAGCAGTGATGACATGAACACTGAAGCTTTCTTT.

This clone was observed many times. V and J are TRBV28 and TRBJ1-1; 9 bases line up with TRBD1. The CDR3 is 14 residues long. Germline CDR1 reads MDHEN; CDR2 reads SYDVKM. Trimming at V came to 6 bases and at J to 4 bases, leaving 6 bases not matched to a gene. CDR3 coding DNA: TGTGCCAGCAGCCTGGGACAGGGATTCACTGAAGCTTTCTTT. This gives the protein CASSLGQGFTEAFF.

The chain combines TRBV4-3 with TRBJ1-6; no reliable D call. The germline gives CDR1 LGHNA, CDR2 YSLEER. The CDR3 is 13 amino acids. Trimming removed 0 bases at V and 11 bases at J, with 8 bases between. The CDR3 loop is CASSQESRTPLHF. CDR3 coding DNA: TGCGCCAGCAGCCAAGAGTCCCGTACACCCCTCCACTTT.

The chain employs TRBV15 and TRBJ2-1; 8 nucleotides agree with TRBD2. Germline CDR1 reads LNHNV; CDR2 reads YYDKDF (reference sequence). This CDR3 contains 16 residues. The J segment lost 4 bases and the V segment lost 1 base, leaving 6 bases of the junction unmatched. The CDR3 sequence is CATSRVRGGLYNEQFF. As DNA, the CDR3 is TGTGCCACCAGCAGAGTCCGGGGGGGCCTTTACAATGAGCAGTTCTTC.

V usage is TRBV4-1 and J usage is TRBJ1-6, with TRBD1 identical over 8 bases. With V trimmed by 1 base and J by 9 bases, 5 bases remained unmatched. The CDR3 sequence is 15 residues long. Germline loops: CDR1 MGHRA, CDR2 YSYEKL. CDR3 residues: CASSQGSGGSSPLHF. The CDR3 region has the DNA TGCGCCAGCAGCCAAGGGTCAGGGGGCAGTTCACCCCTCCACTTT.

The rearrangement joins TRBV2 to TRBJ2-3, with D hard to call. This CDR3 is built from 14 residues. V gave up 7 bases and J gave up 4 bases, with 15 bases separating them. Germline-derived CDR1 and CDR2 are SNHLY and FYNNEI. CDR3 loop: CASTPRLTPDTQYF. CDR3 sequence (DNA): TGTGCCAGCACCCCTAGACTCACACCAGATACGCAGTATTTT.

The chain uses TRBV7-2 and TRBJ2-7, with 12 bases fitting TRBD2. Germline trimming cut 4 bases from V and 4 bases from J; bases unmatched to any gene: 5. Germline V gives CDR1 SGHTA, CDR2 FQGNSA. CDR3 length: 15 amino acids. In DNA, the CDR3 is TGTGCCAGCAGCTGGGGACTAGCGGGTTTTTACGAGCAGTACTTC. It is translated as CASSWGLAGFYEQYF. The whole variable domain, filled in from reference TRBV7-2 and TRBJ2-7, reads GAGVSQSPSNKVTEKGKDVELRCDPISGHTALYWYRQSLGQGLEFLIYFQGNSAPDKSGLPSDRFSAERTGGSVSTLTIQRTQQEDSAVYLCASSWGLAGFYEQYFGPGTRLTVT.

The chain combines TRBV6-5 with TRBJ2-1; D remains unclear. CDR3 length: 15 amino acids. V gave up 8 bases and J gave up 0 bases, with 14 bases separating them. Germline CDR1 and CDR2: MNHEY and SVGAGI. DNA of the CDR3: TGTGCCAGCTCTGGCGGAGCAAGCTCCTACAATGAGCAGTTCTTC. It encodes CASSGGASSYNEQFF.

The rearrangement joins TRBV5-4 to TRBJ1-6; 7 bases fit TRBD1. The ends lost 0 bases at V and 5 bases at J; junction bases unmatched: 5. The length of the CDR3 is 16 residues. Germline lookup yields CDR1 SGHNT and CDR2 YYREEE (reference sequence). The CDR3 DNA reads TGTGCCAGCAGCTTGGGCGCCGACAGGGATAATTCACCCCTCCACTTT. Translated, it gives CASSLGADRDNSPLHF.

The chain is built from TRBV3-1 (or the pseudogene TRBV3-2) and TRBJ2-3; the D gene is possibly TRBD2 (6 bases). The germline V gene encodes CDR1 LGHDT and CDR2 YNNKEL (reference sequence). The CDR3 is made up of 14 amino acids. V was pared by 1 base and J by 4 bases, with 9 bases between. CDR3 in amino acids: CASSQAGEADTQYF. CDR3 DNA: TGTGCCAGCAGCCAAGCGGGAGAGGCAGATACGCAGTATTTT.

The genes are TRBV5-4 and TRBJ1-1; possible D gene TRBD1, 5 bases. Looked up from germline, CDR1 is SGHNT and CDR2 is YYREEE (reference sequence). Trimming took 4 bases from V and 4 from J, leaving 8 bases between them. The CDR3 loop spans 12 amino acids. In DNA form, the CDR3 reads TGTGCCAGCAGCCCGGGGGGCACTGAAGCTTTCTTT. Its protein product is CASSPGGTEAFF.

The rearrangement uses TRBV14 and TRBJ1-2; TRBD1 matches at 10 bases. The CDR3 spans 13 residues. The V and J ends lost 5 bases and 8 bases, in that order; junction bases with no gene match: 5. The germline gives CDR1 SGHDN, CDR2 FVKESK. Here the CDR3 DNA reads TGTGCCAGCAGCTTAGGGACAGGGGACGGCTACACCTTC. As protein: CASSLGTGDGYTF.

This sequence joins TRBV6-6 and TRBJ2-2; tentatively, D is TRBD2 (6 bases). CDR1 and CDR2 from the germline V gene are MNHNY and SVGAGI (reference sequence). V was shortened by 8 bases and J by 0 bases, with 10 bases between the two germline ends. The CDR3 is 14 amino acids. For the CDR3, the DNA is TGTGCCAGCCATTGGGGGGCGAACACCGGGGAGCTGTTTTTT. Translating gives CASHWGANTGELFF.

The gene calls are TRBV30 and TRBJ2-4; D gene unclear. Deletions cut 0 bases from V and 6 bases from J, with 6 bases between. Germline CDR1 is GTSNPN and CDR2 is SVGIG (reference sequence). This CDR3 comprises 12 residues. The DNA of the CDR3 is TGTGCCTGGAGTGTAGCCCGAAACATTCAGTACTTC. Translating it yields CAWSVARNIQYF.

J is TRBJ2-7 and V is TRBV30; tentative D call: TRBD1 (5 bases). V shed 1 base and J shed 0 bases, with 10 bases lying between them. From germline, CDR1 is GTSNPN and CDR2 SVGIG (reference sequence). This CDR3 is 14 amino acids long. Here the CDR3 DNA reads TGTGCCTGGAGTGGCGACAGCCTCTCCTACGAGCAGTACTTC. Translated, it gives CAWSGDSLSYEQYF.

The chain joins TRBV2 to TRBJ2-1; 11 nucleotides align to TRBD1. Germline V CDR1 and CDR2: SNHLY, FYNNEI. Germline trimming cut 10 bases from V and 3 bases from J; bases unmatched to any gene: 5. The CDR3 is 14 amino acids. The CDR3 DNA reads TGTGCCACCCGGGGACAGGGGGACTACAATGAGCAGTTCTTC. Protein: CATRGQGDYNEQFF. The full variable domain, completed using reference TRBV2 and TRBJ2-1, is EPEVTQTPSHQVTQMGQEVILRCVPISNHLYFYWYRQILGQKVEFLVSFYNNEISEKSEIFDDQFSVERPDGSNFTLKIRSTKLEDSAMYFCATRGQGDYNEQFFGPGTRLTVL.